The 21 T cell receptor beta chains listed next were all sequenced from one sample in a study of cytomegalovirus exposure and HLA in healthy donors. The PCR employed 60 Vbeta primers together with 13 Jbeta primers. Here immunoSEQ multiplex PCR was the method, and the copy in TCRdb shows in-frame clones only, minus some. The sample shows about 44,000 clones, and 8% to 10% sits with its ten largest clones. The material sequenced was PBMCs. The receptors derive from a male donor in good health and CMV-seronegative.

The CDR3 reads CASSVGQAAYEQYF. The CDR3 DNA reads TGTGCCAGCAGCGTAGGACAGGCGGCCTACGAGCAGTACTTC. The V and J genes are TRBV9 and TRBJ2-7; D perhaps matches TRBD1 (6 bases). The CDR3 has 14 amino acids. Germline-derived CDR1 and CDR2 are SGDLS and YYNGEE. Trimming pared 0 bases from V and 2 bases from J, leaving 9 bases between.

The chain couples TRBV7-6 to TRBJ2-7, with 13 bases that match TRBD2. Losses at the gene ends were 4 bases for V and 4 bases for J; bases not matched to a gene: 13. Germline assignment: CDR1 SGHVS and CDR2 FNYEAQ. The CDR3 totals 18 residues. The CDR3 nucleotides read TGTGCCAGCAGCTCCCGGACTAGCGGGAGTTGGAGGCAATACGAGCAGTACTTC. The encoded protein is CASSSRTSGSWRQYEQYF.

J is TRBJ2-1 and V is TRBV6-1, with TRBD2 identical over 12 bases. This CDR3 comprises 15 residues. The J segment lost 7 bases and the V segment lost 6 bases, leaving 7 bases of the junction unmatched. Germline V gene data show CDR1 as MNHNS and CDR2 as SASEGT. The CDR3 DNA reads TGTGCCAGCAGGCCCTCGGGGACTAGCGGGAATGAGCAGTTCTTC. It specifies CASRPSGTSGNEQFF.

The chain carries TRBV28 and TRBJ1-2; D is undetermined. Per the germline V gene, CDR1 is MDHEN and CDR2 is SYDVKM. The CDR3 length is 13 residues. Trimming left V 2 bases short and J 4 bases short, with 8 bases between. The CDR3 here is CASSLGGGYGYTF. The CDR3 DNA follows: TGTGCCAGCAGTTTAGGTGGAGGCTATGGCTACACCTTC.

CDR3 sequence reads: CASSALAGGPGIGKETQYF. The CDR3 nucleotides are TGTGCCAGCAGTGCACTAGCGGGAGGACCGGGGATCGGTAAAGAGACCCAGTACTTC. The chain combines TRBV6-1 with TRBJ2-5, with 12 bases identical to TRBD2. The CDR3 is made up of 19 amino acids. With V trimmed by 4 bases and J by 3 bases, 15 bases remained unmatched. The V gene's germline CDR1 is MNHNS and CDR2 SASEGT.

This sequence joins TRBV19 and TRBJ2-5, with 11 bases matching TRBD1. V was pared by 3 bases and J by 5 bases, with 8 bases of the junction left unmatched. The germline V gene has CDR1 LNHDA and CDR2 SQIVND (reference sequence). CDR3 size: 16 residues. The CDR3 DNA is TGTGCCAGTAGTATGTCCCCCGGGACAGGGGGGGAGACCCAGTACTTC. Translation gives CASSMSPGTGGETQYF.

V usage is TRBV5-1 and J usage is TRBJ1-1, with a possible D match to TRBD1 (6 bases). The CDR3 runs 14 residues. Germline assignment: CDR1 SGHRS and CDR2 YFSETQ. V lost 1 base and J 4 bases, leaving 11 bases between the germline ends. The CDR3 sequence is CASSLLVGGTEAFF. The DNA for the CDR3 is TGCGCCAGCAGCTTGCTCGTAGGGGGCACTGAAGCTTTCTTT.

The rearrangement links TRBV7-2 to TRBJ1-1; unclear D gene. CDR3 length equals 16 residues. The germline V and J ends were trimmed by 1 base and 1 base, with 13 bases remaining between them. Germline-derived CDR1 and CDR2 are SGHTA and FQGNSA. The CDR3 nucleotides are TGTGCCAGCAGCTTAGTGCCAGGCAGGAAGAACACTGAAGCTTTCTTT. Its translation: CASSLVPGRKNTEAFF.

The rearrangement joins TRBV15 to TRBJ2-7; 8 nucleotides match TRBD1. Germline lookup yields CDR1 LNHNV and CDR2 YYDKDF (reference sequence). The V and J ends lost 2 bases and 2 bases, in that order; junction bases with no gene match: 5. The CDR3 extends over 15 amino acids. CDR3 nucleotide sequence: TGTGCCACCAGCAGATTGACAGGGGCCGCCTACGAGCAGTACTTC. Encoded protein: CATSRLTGAAYEQYF. Variable domain in full (rest from reference TRBV15 and TRBJ2-7): DAMVIQNPRYQVTQFGKPVTLSCSQTLNHNVMYWYQQKSSQAPKLLFHYYDKDFNNEADTPDNFQSRRPNTSFCFLDIRSPGLGDTAMYLCATSRLTGAAYEQYFGPGTRLTVT.

The chain has TRBV27 and TRBJ2-7, with D tentatively TRBD1 (6 bases). The V end lost 4 bases, the J end lost 4 bases, and 14 bases lay between the germline ends. CDR3 length: 14 residues. Germline V gene sequence: CDR1 MNHEY, CDR2 SMNVEV (reference sequence). The CDR3 loop is CASSSSRQAYEQYF. The CDR3 DNA reads as TGTGCCAGCAGTTCTTCTAGACAGGCATACGAGCAGTACTTC.

V and J are TRBV19 and TRBJ1-5, with D unclear. The V gene's germline CDR1 is LNHDA and CDR2 SQIVND (reference sequence). The ends were cut back, 4 bases at V and 3 bases at J, with 13 bases in the middle. The CDR3 has 15 residues. The CDR3 region is CASSKKSGINQPQHF. The CDR3, as DNA: TGTGCCAGTAGTAAAAAGTCCGGGATCAATCAGCCCCAGCATTTT.

V is TRBV5-1 and J is TRBJ2-7, with 9 bases fitting TRBD2. J gave up 4 bases and V 2 bases, and 7 bases lay outside the gene matches. The CDR3 consists of 15 residues. Germline values: CDR1 SGHRS, CDR2 YFSETQ. The CDR3 region is CASSFGGAGGYEQYF. Written as DNA, the CDR3 is TGCGCCAGCAGCTTCGGGGGAGCGGGAGGTTACGAGCAGTACTTC.

Its frequency marks this clone as medium-sized. V gene TRBV6-4 combines with J gene TRBJ2-3; 8 bases fit TRBD2. J gave up 2 bases and V 0 bases, and 4 bases lay outside the gene matches. The CDR3 is 16 amino acids. Germline CDR1 and CDR2: MRHNA and SNTAGT. CDR3 sequence (DNA): TGTGCCAGCAGTGACTCCGCGGGAGGACTCACAGATACGCAGTATTTT. Amino acids: CASSDSAGGLTDTQYF.

This chain joins TRBV30 and TRBJ2-7, with 9 bases matching TRBD1. CDR1 and CDR2 from the germline V gene are GTSNPN and SVGIG (reference sequence). The CDR3 length is 16 residues. Germline trimming cut 2 bases from V and 2 bases from J; bases unmatched to any gene: 10. CDR3 residues: CAWSYPRTGVAYEQYF. The CDR3 DNA is TGTGCCTGGAGTTACCCTCGGACAGGGGTAGCCTACGAGCAGTACTTC.

This chain joins TRBV27 and TRBJ2-7, with 10 bases lining up with TRBD2. V dropped 2 bases and J dropped 2; count of bases not matched to a gene: 0. Germline loops: CDR1 MNHEY, CDR2 SMNVEV (reference sequence). The CDR3 is 14 amino acids. CDR3 sequence: CASSLLAGAYEQYF. CDR3 nucleotide sequence: TGTGCCAGCAGTTTACTAGCGGGAGCCTACGAGCAGTACTTC.

The CDR3 DNA sequence: TGTGCCAGCAGAACCACTGTAGGGAGAAACGGGGAGCAGTACTTC. Protein sequence: CASRTTVGRNGEQYF. The gene calls are TRBV11-2 and TRBJ2-7; perhaps TRBD2 as D (5 bases). The CDR3 runs to 15 residues. Between the trimmed V and J ends, which lost 6 bases and 7 bases, there was a span of 22 bases. Germline V gene sequence: CDR1 SGHAT, CDR2 FQNNGV.

CDR3 loop: CASSHGGSWGYTF. The CDR3, as DNA: TGTGCCAGCAGTCACGGCGGGAGTTGGGGCTACACCTTC. This sequence joins TRBV11-1 and TRBJ1-2, with D unresolved. Germline values: CDR1 SGHAT, CDR2 FQDESV (reference sequence). The CDR3 has 13 residues. Between the trimmed V and J ends, which lost 6 bases and 8 bases, there was a span of 16 bases.

The chain couples TRBV10-2 to TRBJ2-7, with a weak D call TRBD2 (6 bases). Germline V gene data show CDR1 as WSHSY and CDR2 as SAAADI. Between the trimmed V and J ends, which lost 10 bases and 3 bases, there was a span of 16 bases. This CDR3 has 13 residues. DNA of the CDR3: TGCGCCACTTCCGGGAGTAGCAGCTACGAGCAGTACTTC. This translates into CATSGSSSYEQYF.

The V call is TRBV7-9, the J call TRBJ1-4; D may be TRBD1 (6 bases). Trimming removed 5 bases from V and 10 bases from J, with 17 bases in between. There are 14 residues in the CDR3. Germline lookup yields CDR1 SEHNR and CDR2 FQNEAQ (reference sequence). The CDR3 protein is CASSQGGGSVKLFF. The CDR3 DNA follows: TGTGCCAGCAGCCAAGGTGGGGGCAGTGTAAAACTGTTTTTT.

V gene TRBV4-1 combines with J gene TRBJ2-7, with TRBD2 as a possible D gene (6 bases). The CDR3 is 17 amino acids. V was cut by 1 base and J by 3 bases, with 19 bases left in between. CDR1 and CDR2 from the germline V gene are MGHRA and YSYEKL. CDR3 in amino acids: CASSQVHRASELYEQYF. CDR3 nucleotide sequence: TGCGCCAGCAGCCAAGTCCATCGGGCTAGCGAGCTCTACGAGCAGTACTTC.

This sequence joins TRBV30 and TRBJ2-4, with TRBD1 as a possible D gene (5 bases). The V end was cut by 4 bases, the J end by 9 bases, with 19 bases between. From germline, CDR1 is GTSNPN and CDR2 SVGIG (reference sequence). The CDR3 length is 14 residues. In DNA form, the CDR3 reads TGTGCCTGGACTCAAGGGGTGGTGGGCACCATTCAGTACTTC. Its translation is CAWTQGVVGTIQYF.